These T cell receptor beta chains were read from a single sample in a study of T cell repertoires and leukemia-associated antigens. TCRdb itself ran the 5' RACE reads through MiXCR, one entry per CDR3 protein. This sample carries roughly 12,000 distinct CDR3 sequences, under 50% of them seen once, and the ten largest clones take approximately 33%. These receptors' targets are unknown. Sequencing was done on a sample of CD3+ T cells sorted from blood and cultured. Receptors originate from a female donor in good health. The CDR3 runs from the conserved cysteine through the conserved F or W. The D gene is left open where the match is weak. The size entry is marked missing in some rows and otherwise reads once, few, many or a size class.

DNA: TGTGCCACCAGTGCCCTCCGGGACTCCCGCAATGAGCAGTTCTTC
CDR3: CATSALRDSRNEQFF
length: 15
D: NA
V: TRBV24-1
size: many
J: TRBJ2-1

DNA: TGTGCCAGCAGTGAATATTTGGGGACGGCAGGCTACACCTTC
CDR3: CASSEYLGTAGYTF
length: 14
D: NA
V: TRBV25-1
size: few
J: TRBJ1-2

DNA: TGTGCCAGCAGCCAAGGGGGGCTAGCGGGAGTCGGCACAGATACGCAGTATTTT
CDR3: CASSQGGLAGVGTDTQYF
length: 18
D: TRBD2
V: TRBV4-2
size: NA
J: TRBJ2-3

DNA: TGTGCCAGCAGCCTCGGTGGACTAGCGTTAAACAATGAGCAGTTCTTC
CDR3: CASSLGGLALNNEQFF
length: 16
D: TRBD2
V: TRBV7-9
size: NA
J: TRBJ2-1

DNA: TGTGCCAGCAGTTACTCGTCAACTATCACAGATACGCAGTATTTT
CDR3: CASSYSSTITDTQYF
length: 15
D: NA
V: TRBV6-5
size: once
J: TRBJ2-3

DNA: TGCAGTGCTAGAGAAGGGGGCCGGACTAGCGACTCCTACGAGCAGTACTTC
CDR3: CSAREGGRTSDSYEQYF
length: 17
D: TRBD2
V: TRBV20-1
size: medium-sized
J: TRBJ2-7

DNA: TGCAGCGTTGCAAGAGGACAGGGAAACCCCGAGCAGTACTTC
CDR3: CSVARGQGNPEQYF
length: 14
D: TRBD1
V: TRBV29-1
size: NA
J: TRBJ2-7

DNA: TGCAGTGCTAGAGGGCGTTCCTTCTCTGGAAACACCATATATTTT
CDR3: CSARGRSFSGNTIYF
length: 15
D: NA
V: TRBV20-1
size: many
J: TRBJ1-3

DNA: TGTGCCAGCAGATCCCCAGGGAAAGAGACCCAGTACTTC
CDR3: CASRSPGKETQYF
length: 13
D: NA
V: TRBV2
size: many
J: TRBJ2-5

DNA: TGCAGTGCTAGTCAGGAGGTTGCCAAAAACATTCAGTACTTC
CDR3: CSASQEVAKNIQYF
length: 14
D: NA
V: TRBV20-1
size: NA
J: TRBJ2-4

DNA: TGCAGTGCTCGAGGGGGTACGATCCATCCTGAAGCTTTCTTT
CDR3: CSARGGTIHPEAFF
length: 14
D: NA
V: TRBV20-1
size: NA
J: TRBJ1-1

DNA: TGTGCCAGCAGTTCCAGGGCGGATGGGGCCAACGTCCTGACTTTC
CDR3: CASSSRADGANVLTF
length: 15
D: NA
V: TRBV6-5
size: medium-sized
J: TRBJ2-6

DNA: TGCAGTGCTAGATGGACGACTAGTGGGAGTTTCTTT
CDR3: CSARWTTSGSFF
length: 12
D: NA
V: TRBV20-1
size: NA
J: TRBJ1-1

DNA: TGTGCCAGCAGCCCCGCAGGACTAGCGGGCAGGTGGGCCATTCAGTACTTC
CDR3: CASSPAGLAGRWAIQYF
length: 17
D: TRBD2
V: TRBV6-5
size: few
J: TRBJ2-4

DNA: TGTGCCAGCAGTGACTCGAGCGGGAGCTACAATGAGCAGTTCTTC
CDR3: CASSDSSGSYNEQFF
length: 15
D: TRBD2
V: TRBV6-4
size: medium-sized
J: TRBJ2-1

DNA: TGTGCCATCAGTGATCTGGGGACAGTCTACGAGCAGTACTTC
CDR3: CAISDLGTVYEQYF
length: 14
D: TRBD1
V: TRBV10-3
size: NA
J: TRBJ2-7

DNA: TGTGCCAGCAGTTTCGGGGATTTTACAGGGAGACAAGATACGCAGTATTTT
CDR3: CASSFGDFTGRQDTQYF
length: 17
D: NA
V: TRBV27
size: NA
J: TRBJ2-3

DNA: TGTGCCAGCAGCTTGGCAGCGACGAACACCGGGGAGCTGTTTTTT
CDR3: CASSLAATNTGELFF
length: 15
D: NA
V: TRBV5-4
size: NA
J: TRBJ2-2

DNA: TGTGCCATCAGAATGGGGGGGGAAGAGACCCAGTACTTC
CDR3: CAIRMGGEETQYF
length: 13
D: TRBD2
V: TRBV10-3
size: NA
J: TRBJ2-5

DNA: TGCAGCGTTGAAGGTGGAGGAACCCCCCTTTATGGCTACACCTTC
CDR3: CSVEGGGTPLYGYTF
length: 15
D: NA
V: TRBV29-1
size: NA
J: TRBJ1-2

DNA: TGCGCCAGCAGCTCCTTAGCTGTTGGCGGCGAGCAGTACTTC
CDR3: CASSSLAVGGEQYF
length: 14
D: NA
V: TRBV5-1
size: NA
J: TRBJ2-7

DNA: TGCGCCAGCAGCCCAGGGGAGTTTGCTGGGGCCAACGTCCTGACTTTC
CDR3: CASSPGEFAGANVLTF
length: 16
D: NA
V: TRBV4-3
size: NA
J: TRBJ2-6

DNA: TGTGCCAGCAGCCTACAGGGGTTTGCCACCGGGGAGCTGTTTTTT
CDR3: CASSLQGFATGELFF
length: 15
D: TRBD1
V: TRBV27
size: NA
J: TRBJ2-2

DNA: TGTGCCAGTAGTATAGCCCCGGGACAGATTAATGAAAAACTGTTTTTT
CDR3: CASSIAPGQINEKLFF
length: 16
D: TRBD1
V: TRBV19
size: NA
J: TRBJ1-4

DNA: TGTGCCATCAGTAATACAGATAACAATCAGCCCCAGCATTTT
CDR3: CAISNTDNNQPQHF
length: 14
D: NA
V: TRBV10-3
size: medium-sized
J: TRBJ1-5

DNA: TGCAGCGTTGAAGACCCCGACAGGCTCTCCAATGAGCAGTTCTTC
CDR3: CSVEDPDRLSNEQFF
length: 15
D: NA
V: TRBV29-1
size: NA
J: TRBJ2-1

DNA: TGCAGTGCCGGGACAGGGGTTATCTACACCTTC
CDR3: CSAGTGVIYTF
length: 11
D: TRBD1
V: TRBV20-1
size: NA
J: TRBJ1-2

DNA: TGCGCCAGCAGCTCATACAGGGGAACAGACTACGAGCAGTACTTC
CDR3: CASSSYRGTDYEQYF
length: 15
D: TRBD1
V: TRBV5-1
size: medium-sized
J: TRBJ2-7

DNA: TGTGCCTGCCGGGGAGCGGGAGGGCCGCATGAGCAGTTCTTC
CDR3: CACRGAGGPHEQFF
length: 14
D: TRBD2
V: TRBV2
size: NA
J: TRBJ2-1

DNA: TGCAGTGTCCTGGAACTAGCGGGATCGCAACAGTACTTC
CDR3: CSVLELAGSQQYF
length: 13
D: TRBD2
V: TRBV20-1
size: once
J: TRBJ2-7

DNA: TGCGCCAGCAGCTTCGGTGAACAGGGTGGGATCTACGAGCAGTACTTC
CDR3: CASSFGEQGGIYEQYF
length: 16
D: NA
V: TRBV5-1
size: NA
J: TRBJ2-7

DNA: TGTGCCAGCAGCGTAGAGGGAAAGACCGAAGCTTTCTTT
CDR3: CASSVEGKTEAFF
length: 13
D: NA
V: TRBV9
size: NA
J: TRBJ1-1

DNA: TGTGCCAGCAGCTTGGGTGGGACAGGGGGCTACGAGCAGTACTTC
CDR3: CASSLGGTGGYEQYF
length: 15
D: TRBD1
V: TRBV5-6
size: NA
J: TRBJ2-7

DNA: TGTGCCAGCAGACAAGGCCCCTATTCGGATACGCAGTATTTT
CDR3: CASRQGPYSDTQYF
length: 14
D: NA
V: TRBV28
size: medium-sized
J: TRBJ2-3

DNA: TGTGCCAGTAGTCCGGACAGCAGAGACACTGAAGCTTTCTTT
CDR3: CASSPDSRDTEAFF
length: 14
D: NA
V: TRBV11-2
size: NA
J: TRBJ1-1

DNA: TGTGCCAGCTCTCAAAGGGCTGCCACAGATACGCAGTATTTT
CDR3: CASSQRAATDTQYF
length: 14
D: NA
V: TRBV18
size: many
J: TRBJ2-3

DNA: TGTGCCAGCAGTTTACGTGATGAGCAGTTCTTC
CDR3: CASSLRDEQFF
length: 11
D: NA
V: TRBV12-3/TRBV12-4
size: few
J: TRBJ2-1

DNA: TGCGCCAGCAGCCAAGCGGGGACAGGGGTCGTCGAGCAGTACTTC
CDR3: CASSQAGTGVVEQYF
length: 15
D: TRBD1
V: TRBV4-1
size: medium-sized
J: TRBJ2-7

DNA: TGCGCCAGCAGCTCAGCCGGGACTAGCTCCTACAATGAGCAGTTCTTC
CDR3: CASSSAGTSSYNEQFF
length: 16
D: TRBD2
V: TRBV5-1
size: NA
J: TRBJ2-1

DNA: TGTGCCAGCAGCCAAGGGTACGGGACTAGTGGGAGTTTCTTCTACGAGCAGTACTTC
CDR3: CASSQGYGTSGSFFYEQYF
length: 19
D: TRBD2
V: TRBV3-1
size: once
J: TRBJ2-7

DNA: TGTGCCAGCAGCTCCAGTCCCACCTCCTACGAGCAGTACTTC
CDR3: CASSSSPTSYEQYF
length: 14
D: NA
V: TRBV7-2
size: NA
J: TRBJ2-7

DNA: TGTGCCAGCAGTCCGAGGGCCGGGGCTGGGGCCAACGTCCTGACTTTC
CDR3: CASSPRAGAGANVLTF
length: 16
D: NA
V: TRBV11-2
size: NA
J: TRBJ2-6